Below are 5 T cell receptor beta chains sequenced from a single sample in a study of T cells expressing NK-cell markers. TCRdb processed the 5' RACE reads again and assigns one entry to each CDR3 protein, with no DNA. The sample includes 500,000 or so distinct CDR3 sequences. Sequencing was carried out using blood T cells: a sorted CD56 or NKG2C T cell subset, CD4+ or CD8+ T cells, or bulk PBMC T cells (not recorded which). The receptors were gathered from a man between 18 and 29 years old in good health.

The V gene is TRBV4-1, the J gene TRBJ1-1; TCRdb picks TRBD1, but there is no DNA to check that call. This CDR3 comprises 15 residues. Per the germline V gene, CDR1 is MGHRA and CDR2 is YSYEKL. The CDR3: CASSSRTGVNTEAFF.

The chain links TRBV21-1 to TRBJ1-5; TCRdb gives TRBD1 as the D gene, but with no DNA this cannot be confirmed. TRBV21-1 is deemed a pseudogene. CDR3 length equals 15 residues. CDR3 loop: CASSKASGRGQPQHF.

The genes are TRBV29-1 and TRBJ2-7; lacking DNA, the TRBD1 call made by TCRdb goes unchecked. The CDR3 extends over 14 amino acids. Looked up from germline, CDR1 is SQVTM and CDR2 is ANQGSEA. The CDR3 loop is CSVDLPGAGSEQYF.

The CDR3 is CKKRGRGETQYF. The genes are TRBV29-1 and TRBJ2-5; TCRdb designates TRBD1, a call that cannot be tested without DNA. Germline V gives CDR1 SQVTM, CDR2 ANQGSEA. CDR3 length: 12 residues.

This sequence joins TRBV5-6 and TRBJ2-5; TCRdb lists TRBD2, though no DNA is available to test this call. CDR3 size: 14 residues. Germline V gene sequence: CDR1 SGHDT, CDR2 YYEEEE. This CDR3 reads CAESGGSYQETQYF.